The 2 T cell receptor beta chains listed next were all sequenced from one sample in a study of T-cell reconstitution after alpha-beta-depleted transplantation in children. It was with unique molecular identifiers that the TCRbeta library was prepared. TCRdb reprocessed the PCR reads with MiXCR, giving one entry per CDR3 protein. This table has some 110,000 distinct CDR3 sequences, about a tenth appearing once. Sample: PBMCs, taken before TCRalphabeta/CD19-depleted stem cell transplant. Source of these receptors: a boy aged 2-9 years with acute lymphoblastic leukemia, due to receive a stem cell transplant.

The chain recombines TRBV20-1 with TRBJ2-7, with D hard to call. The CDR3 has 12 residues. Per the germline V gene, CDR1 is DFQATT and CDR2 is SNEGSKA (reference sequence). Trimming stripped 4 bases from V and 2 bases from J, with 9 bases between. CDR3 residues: CSAKAEPYEQYF. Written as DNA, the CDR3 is TGCAGTGCTAAGGCGGAGCCCTACGAGCAGTACTTC.

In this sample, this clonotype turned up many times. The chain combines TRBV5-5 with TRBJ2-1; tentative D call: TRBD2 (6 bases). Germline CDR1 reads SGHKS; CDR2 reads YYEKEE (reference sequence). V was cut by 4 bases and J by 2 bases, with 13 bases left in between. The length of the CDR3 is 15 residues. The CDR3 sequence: CASSLGTAAYNEQFF. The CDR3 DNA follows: TGTGCCAGCAGCCTCGGGACTGCCGCCTACAATGAGCAGTTCTTC.